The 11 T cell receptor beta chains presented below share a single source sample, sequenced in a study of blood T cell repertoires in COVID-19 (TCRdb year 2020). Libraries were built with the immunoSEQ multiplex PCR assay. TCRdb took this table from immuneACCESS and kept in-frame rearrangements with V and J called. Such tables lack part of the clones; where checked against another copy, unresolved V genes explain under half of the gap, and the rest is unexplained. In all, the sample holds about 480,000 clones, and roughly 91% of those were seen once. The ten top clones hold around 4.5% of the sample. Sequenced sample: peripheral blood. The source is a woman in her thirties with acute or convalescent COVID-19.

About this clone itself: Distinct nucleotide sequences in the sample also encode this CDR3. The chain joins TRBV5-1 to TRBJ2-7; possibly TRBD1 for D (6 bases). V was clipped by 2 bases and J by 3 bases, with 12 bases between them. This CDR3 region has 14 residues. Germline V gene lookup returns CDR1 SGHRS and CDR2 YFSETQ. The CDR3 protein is CASSLTSGVYEQYF. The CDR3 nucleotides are TGCGCCAGCAGCTTAACCTCAGGGGTCTACGAGCAGTACTTC.

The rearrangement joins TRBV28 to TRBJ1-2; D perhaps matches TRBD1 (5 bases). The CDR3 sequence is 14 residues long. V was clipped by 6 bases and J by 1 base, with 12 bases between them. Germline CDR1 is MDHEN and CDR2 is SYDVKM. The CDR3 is CASSPGGGNYGYTF. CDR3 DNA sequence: TGTGCCAGCAGCCCCGGGGGGGGTAACTATGGCTACACCTTC.

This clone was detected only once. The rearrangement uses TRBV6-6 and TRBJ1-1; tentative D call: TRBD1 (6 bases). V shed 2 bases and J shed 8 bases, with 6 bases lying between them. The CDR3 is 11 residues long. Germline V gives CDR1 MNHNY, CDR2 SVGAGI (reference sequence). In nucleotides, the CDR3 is TGTGCCAGCAGTTACGGACAGGAAGCTTTCTTT. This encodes CASSYGQEAFF.

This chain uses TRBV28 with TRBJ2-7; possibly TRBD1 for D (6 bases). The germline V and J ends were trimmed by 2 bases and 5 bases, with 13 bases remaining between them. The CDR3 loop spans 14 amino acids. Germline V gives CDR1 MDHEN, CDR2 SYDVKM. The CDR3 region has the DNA TGTGCCAGCAGTTTAGGAGGACAGATGAACGAGCAGTACTTC. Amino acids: CASSLGGQMNEQYF.

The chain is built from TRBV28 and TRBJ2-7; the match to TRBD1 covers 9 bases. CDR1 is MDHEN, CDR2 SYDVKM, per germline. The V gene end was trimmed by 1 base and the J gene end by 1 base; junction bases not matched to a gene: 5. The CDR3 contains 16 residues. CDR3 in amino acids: CASSLSRDRESYEQYF. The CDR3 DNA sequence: TGTGCCAGCAGTTTATCGAGGGACAGGGAGTCCTACGAGCAGTACTTC.

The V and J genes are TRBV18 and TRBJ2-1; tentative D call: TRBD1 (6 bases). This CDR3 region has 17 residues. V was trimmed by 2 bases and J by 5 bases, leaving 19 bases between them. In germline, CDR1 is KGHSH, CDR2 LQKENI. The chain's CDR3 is CASSPMAIRGHNNEQFF. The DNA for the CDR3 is TGTGCCAGCTCACCAATGGCGATTAGGGGACATAACAATGAGCAGTTCTTC.

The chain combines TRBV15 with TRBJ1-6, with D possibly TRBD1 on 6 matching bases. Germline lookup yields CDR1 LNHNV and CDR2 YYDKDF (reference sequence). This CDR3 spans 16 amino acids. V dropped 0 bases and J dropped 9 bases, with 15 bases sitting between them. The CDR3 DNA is TGTGCCACCAGCAGAGATCGGGACATCACGGGTTCACCCCTCCACTTT. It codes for CATSRDRDITGSPLHF.

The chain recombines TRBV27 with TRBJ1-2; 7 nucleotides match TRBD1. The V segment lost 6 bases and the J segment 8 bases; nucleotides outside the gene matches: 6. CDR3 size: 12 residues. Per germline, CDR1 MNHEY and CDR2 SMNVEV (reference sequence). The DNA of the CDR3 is TGTGCCAGCAGACAGGGGTCGCGAGGCTACACCTTC. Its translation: CASRQGSRGYTF.

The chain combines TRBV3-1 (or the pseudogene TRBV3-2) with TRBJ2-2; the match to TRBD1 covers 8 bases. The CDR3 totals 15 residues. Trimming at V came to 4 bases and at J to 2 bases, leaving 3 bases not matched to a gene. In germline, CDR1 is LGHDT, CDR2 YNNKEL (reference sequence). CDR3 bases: TGTGCCAGCAGCCGTACAGGGGGTAACACCGGGGAGCTGTTTTTT. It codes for CASSRTGGNTGELFF.

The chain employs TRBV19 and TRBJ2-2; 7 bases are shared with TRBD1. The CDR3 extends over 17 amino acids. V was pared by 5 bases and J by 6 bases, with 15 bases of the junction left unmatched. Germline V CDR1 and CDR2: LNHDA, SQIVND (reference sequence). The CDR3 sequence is CASSDPLDRIVAGELFF. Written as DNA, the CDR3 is TGTGCCAGTAGTGACCCATTGGACAGGATAGTGGCCGGGGAGCTGTTTTTT.

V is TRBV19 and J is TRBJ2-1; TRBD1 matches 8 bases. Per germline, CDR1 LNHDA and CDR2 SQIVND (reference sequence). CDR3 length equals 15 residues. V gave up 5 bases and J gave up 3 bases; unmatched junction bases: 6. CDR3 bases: TGTGCCAGTAGTCTACAGGGGGGAAACTACAATGAGCAGTTCTTC. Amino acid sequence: CASSLQGGNYNEQFF.